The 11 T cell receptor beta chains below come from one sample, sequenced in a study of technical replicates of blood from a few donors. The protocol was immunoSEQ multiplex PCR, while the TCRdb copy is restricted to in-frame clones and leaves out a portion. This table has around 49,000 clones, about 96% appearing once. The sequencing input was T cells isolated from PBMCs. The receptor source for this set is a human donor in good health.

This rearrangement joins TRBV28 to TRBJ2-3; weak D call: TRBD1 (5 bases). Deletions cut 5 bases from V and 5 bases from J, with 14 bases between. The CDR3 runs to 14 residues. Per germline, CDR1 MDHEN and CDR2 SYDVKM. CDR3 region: CASSQGREIDTQYF. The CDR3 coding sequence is TGTGCCAGCAGTCAGGGCCGAGAGATAGATACGCAGTATTTT.

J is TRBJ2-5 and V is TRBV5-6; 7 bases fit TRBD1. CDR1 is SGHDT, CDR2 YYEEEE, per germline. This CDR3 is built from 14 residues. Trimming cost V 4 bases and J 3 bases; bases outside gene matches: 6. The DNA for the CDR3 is TGTGCCAGCAGCATAGACAGGGTGAAAGAGACCCAGTACTTC. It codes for CASSIDRVKETQYF. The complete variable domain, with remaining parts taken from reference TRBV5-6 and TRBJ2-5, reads DAGVTQSPTHLIKTRGQQVTLRCSPKSGHDTVSWYQQALGQGPQFIFQYYEEEERQRGNFPDRFSGHQFPNYSSELNVNALLLGDSALYLCASSIDRVKETQYFGPGTRLLVL.

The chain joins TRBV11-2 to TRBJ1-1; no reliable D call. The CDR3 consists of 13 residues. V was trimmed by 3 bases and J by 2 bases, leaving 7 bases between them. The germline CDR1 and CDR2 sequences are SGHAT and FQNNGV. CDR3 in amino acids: CASSFRSNTEAFF. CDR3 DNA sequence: TGTGCCAGCAGCTTTCGGAGTAACACTGAAGCTTTCTTT.

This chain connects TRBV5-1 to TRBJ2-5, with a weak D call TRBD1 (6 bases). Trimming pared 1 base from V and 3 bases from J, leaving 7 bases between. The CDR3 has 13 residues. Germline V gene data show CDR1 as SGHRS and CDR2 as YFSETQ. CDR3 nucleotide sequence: TGCGCCAGCAGCTTGACAGGGAAAGAGACCCAGTACTTC. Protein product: CASSLTGKETQYF.

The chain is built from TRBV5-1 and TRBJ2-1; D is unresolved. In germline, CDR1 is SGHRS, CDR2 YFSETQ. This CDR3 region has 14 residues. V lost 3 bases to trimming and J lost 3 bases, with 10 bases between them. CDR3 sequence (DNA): TGCGCCAGCAGCTCCGACACCATCTACAATGAGCAGTTCTTC. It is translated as CASSSDTIYNEQFF.

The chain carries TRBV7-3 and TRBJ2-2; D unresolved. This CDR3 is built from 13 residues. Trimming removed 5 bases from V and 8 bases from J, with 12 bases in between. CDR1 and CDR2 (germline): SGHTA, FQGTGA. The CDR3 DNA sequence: TGTGCCAGCAGCCGGGTCCCCGGGGGGGAGCTGTTTTTT. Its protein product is CASSRVPGGELFF. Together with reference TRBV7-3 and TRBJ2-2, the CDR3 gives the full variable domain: GAGVSQTPSNKVTEKGKYVELRCDPISGHTALYWYRQSLGQGPEFLIYFQGTGAADDSGLPNDRFFAVRPEGSVSTLKIQRTERGDSAVYLCASSRVPGGELFFGEGSRLTVL.

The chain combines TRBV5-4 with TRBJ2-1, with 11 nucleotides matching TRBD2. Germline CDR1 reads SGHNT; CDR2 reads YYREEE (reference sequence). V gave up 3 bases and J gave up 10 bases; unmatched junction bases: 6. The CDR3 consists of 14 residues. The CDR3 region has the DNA TGTGCCAGCAGCTCCGGGACTAGCGGTTACGAGCAGTTCTTC. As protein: CASSSGTSGYEQFF.

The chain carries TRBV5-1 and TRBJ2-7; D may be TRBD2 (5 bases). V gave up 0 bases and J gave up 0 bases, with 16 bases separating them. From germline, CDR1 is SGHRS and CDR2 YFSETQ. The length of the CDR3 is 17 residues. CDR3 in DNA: TGCGCCAGCAGCTTGGCCGGTCCTAGGACTGGCTCCTACGAGCAGTACTTC. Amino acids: CASSLAGPRTGSYEQYF.

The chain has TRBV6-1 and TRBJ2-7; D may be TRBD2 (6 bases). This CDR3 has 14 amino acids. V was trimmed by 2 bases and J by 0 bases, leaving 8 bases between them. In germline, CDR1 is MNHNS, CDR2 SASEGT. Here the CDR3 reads CASSEMGGSYEQYF. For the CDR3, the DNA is TGTGCCAGCAGTGAAATGGGGGGCTCCTACGAGCAGTACTTC.

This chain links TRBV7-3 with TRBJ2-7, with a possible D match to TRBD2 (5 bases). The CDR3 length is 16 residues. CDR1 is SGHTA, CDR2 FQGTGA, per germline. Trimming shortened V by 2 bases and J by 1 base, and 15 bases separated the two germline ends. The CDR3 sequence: CASSLYRTSRSYEQYF. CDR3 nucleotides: TGTGCCAGCAGCTTATATAGGACTTCTCGTTCCTACGAGCAGTACTTC. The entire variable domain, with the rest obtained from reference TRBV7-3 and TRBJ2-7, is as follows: GAGVSQTPSNKVTEKGKYVELRCDPISGHTALYWYRQSLGQGPEFLIYFQGTGAADDSGLPNDRFFAVRPEGSVSTLKIQRTERGDSAVYLCASSLYRTSRSYEQYFGPGTRLTVT.

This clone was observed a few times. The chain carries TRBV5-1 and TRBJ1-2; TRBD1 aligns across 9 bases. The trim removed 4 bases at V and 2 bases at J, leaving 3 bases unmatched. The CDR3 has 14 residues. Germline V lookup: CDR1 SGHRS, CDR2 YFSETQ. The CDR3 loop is CASSLDRGNYGYTF. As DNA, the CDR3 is TGCGCCAGCAGCCTGGACAGGGGCAACTATGGCTACACCTTC.